A single sample is the source of the 14 T cell receptor beta chains below, sequenced in a study of cytomegalovirus exposure and HLA in healthy donors. With 60 Vbeta and 13 Jbeta primers, the PCR was carried out. The method was immunoSEQ multiplex PCR; TCRdb's version includes in-frame clones alone and lacks a portion of them. Here the sample spans about 82,000 clones, roughly four fifths being singletons. Sequencing was done on a sample of PBMCs. The receptors were sampled from a woman in her 50s in good health and CMV-seropositive.

The V gene is TRBV19, the J gene TRBJ2-1, with 8 bases that match TRBD1. Germline lookup yields CDR1 LNHDA and CDR2 SQIVND (reference sequence). The ends lost 7 bases at V and 8 bases at J; junction bases unmatched: 4. The CDR3 length is 12 residues. CDR3 coding DNA: TGTGCCAGTAAAGGACAGGGCCATGAGCAGTTCTTC. This translates into CASKGQGHEQFF.

The chain recombines TRBV6-6 with TRBJ2-2; 11 nucleotides line up with TRBD1. The CDR3 extends over 16 amino acids. V gave up 6 bases and J gave up 6 bases; unmatched junction bases: 9. Germline V gene data show CDR1 as MNHNY and CDR2 as SVGAGI (reference sequence). The CDR3 coding sequence is TGTGCCAGCAGCGGAAGGACAGGGGGCGTCGCCGGGGAGCTGTTTTTT. Translation: CASSGRTGGVAGELFF.

This chain links TRBV30 with TRBJ1-1, with TRBD1 matching 11 bases. Losses at the gene ends were 3 bases for V and 4 bases for J; bases not matched to a gene: 4. The length of the CDR3 is 14 residues. The germline gives CDR1 GTSNPN, CDR2 SVGIG (reference sequence). The CDR3 sequence is CAWSMGQGGTEAFF. CDR3 in DNA: TGTGCCTGGAGCATGGGACAGGGGGGCACTGAAGCTTTCTTT.

This sequence joins TRBV30 and TRBJ1-5, with TRBD1 identical over 11 bases. Germline V gene sequence: CDR1 GTSNPN, CDR2 SVGIG (reference sequence). The V and J ends lost 0 bases and 4 bases, in that order; junction bases with no gene match: 2. This CDR3 contains 15 residues. The DNA of the CDR3 is TGTGCCTGGAGTGTTGGGACAGGGGGGAATCAGCCCCAGCATTTT. It translates to CAWSVGTGGNQPQHF. The whole variable domain, remainder taken from reference TRBV30 and TRBJ1-5, is SQTIHQWPATLVQPVGSPLSLECTVEGTSNPNLYWYRQAAGRGLQLLFYSVGIGQISSEVPQNLSASRPQDRQFILSSKKLLLSDSGFYLCAWSVGTGGNQPQHFGDGTRLSIL.

The J gene is TRBJ2-7, the V gene TRBV9, with a possible D match to TRBD2 (6 bases). The CDR3 runs to 11 residues. CDR1 SGDLS and CDR2 YYNGEE come from the germline V gene. V shed 4 bases and J shed 6 bases, with 8 bases lying between them. CDR3 sequence reads: CASSQEGEQYF. The CDR3 DNA is TGTGCCAGCAGCCAGGAGGGCGAGCAGTACTTC.

The chain couples TRBV5-6 to TRBJ1-2; D call uncertain. Trimming pared 0 bases from V and 5 bases from J, leaving 8 bases between. The CDR3 sequence is 13 residues long. The germline V gene encodes CDR1 SGHDT and CDR2 YYEEEE. The CDR3 DNA sequence: TGTGCCAGCAGCTTGGCCGGAGGGTATGGCTACACCTTC. It yields the protein CASSLAGGYGYTF.

The rearrangement links TRBV7-2 to TRBJ2-5, with D tentatively TRBD1 (6 bases). V was cut by 0 bases and J by 4 bases, with 12 bases left in between. The CDR3 sequence is 15 residues long. Looked up from germline, CDR1 is SGHTA and CDR2 is FQGNSA. The CDR3 is CASSLALRGSETQYF. The CDR3, as DNA: TGTGCCAGCAGCTTAGCGTTAAGGGGGTCAGAGACCCAGTACTTC. Supplemented by reference TRBV7-2 and TRBJ2-5, the full variable domain reads GAGVSQSPSNKVTEKGKDVELRCDPISGHTALYWYRQSLGQGLEFLIYFQGNSAPDKSGLPSDRFSAERTGGSVSTLTIQRTQQEDSAVYLCASSLALRGSETQYFGPGTRLLVL.

The chain links TRBV28 to TRBJ2-3, with 10 bases fitting TRBD2. Germline loops: CDR1 MDHEN, CDR2 SYDVKM. The J segment lost 0 bases and the V segment lost 5 bases, leaving 2 bases of the junction unmatched. The CDR3 extends over 15 amino acids. CDR3 sequence: CASSVTSGSTDTQYF. The DNA for the CDR3 is TGTGCCAGCAGTGTGACTAGCGGGAGCACAGATACGCAGTATTTT.

The chain links TRBV29-1 to TRBJ2-7; no reliable D call. V was shortened by 4 bases and J by 0 bases, with 10 bases between the two germline ends. The CDR3 is 13 residues long. CDR1 is SQVTM and CDR2 is ANQGSEA in the germline V gene. The CDR3 region has the DNA TGCAGCGTTGTGACACCCATCTCCTACGAGCAGTACTTC. Amino acids: CSVVTPISYEQYF.

The sample holds one count of this clone. The chain combines TRBV9 with TRBJ2-7; weak D call: TRBD2 (5 bases). The CDR3 covers 14 residues. Trimming left V 4 bases short and J 4 bases short, with 15 bases between. Germline values: CDR1 SGDLS, CDR2 YYNGEE. The CDR3 loop reads CASSISSGKYEQYF. The CDR3 DNA is TGTGCCAGCAGCATATCGTCCGGGAAATACGAGCAGTACTTC.

This clone was seen a single time. The gene calls are TRBV6-6 and TRBJ1-1; 8 positions agree with TRBD1. V shed 2 bases and J 7 bases; nucleotides not matched to a gene: 3. Germline CDR1 reads MNHNY; CDR2 reads SVGAGI (reference sequence). The CDR3 extends over 13 amino acids. The chain's CDR3 is CASSYPGQGEAFF. In DNA form, the CDR3 reads TGTGCCAGCAGTTACCCTGGACAGGGTGAAGCTTTCTTT.

This clone has only one observation. The V and J genes are TRBV2 and TRBJ2-7, with D maybe TRBD2 (5 bases). Germline V lookup: CDR1 SNHLY, CDR2 FYNNEI. V was shortened by 3 bases and J by 5 bases, with 17 bases between the two germline ends. The CDR3 extends over 15 amino acids. The CDR3 region is CASSDPFGIHHEQYF. In DNA form, the CDR3 reads TGTGCCAGCAGTGACCCGTTCGGGATTCACCACGAGCAGTACTTC.

This rearrangement joins TRBV7-6 to TRBJ2-2, with D perhaps matching TRBD1 (6 bases). Germline V gene data show CDR1 as SGHVS and CDR2 as FNYEAQ. V was clipped by 10 bases and J by 3 bases, with 12 bases between them. The CDR3 consists of 13 residues. Written as DNA, the CDR3 is TGTGCCATCCAGGGGTTACACACCGGGGAGCTGTTTTTT. Its protein product is CAIQGLHTGELFF. Supplemented by reference TRBV7-6 and TRBJ2-2, the full variable domain reads GAGVSQSPRYKVTKRGQDVALRCDPISGHVSLYWYRQALGQGPEFLTYFNYEAQQDKSGLPNDRFSAERPEGSISTLTIQRTEQRDSAMYRCAIQGLHTGELFFGEGSRLTVL.

The rearrangement uses TRBV19 and TRBJ1-2; 7 bases match TRBD1. The CDR3 covers 13 residues. The germline CDR1 and CDR2 sequences are LNHDA and SQIVND (reference sequence). V lost 7 bases and J lost 4; bases outside the gene matches: 6. The CDR3 nucleotides read TGTGCCAGTAAGAAGGACAGGAGCTATGGCTACACCTTC. Protein sequence: CASKKDRSYGYTF. The full variable domain, completed using reference TRBV19 and TRBJ1-2, is DGGITQSPKYLFRKEGQNVTLSCEQNLNHDAMYWYRQDPGQGLRLIYYSQIVNDFQKGDIAEGYSVSREKKESFPLTVTSAQKNPTAFYLCASKKDRSYGYTFGSGTRLTVV.